This TCR beta chain was retrieved from a study of blood T cells in healthy people across ages. Study at large: In model experiments, template switching was able to capture about one barcoded beta molecule for every two T cells that were present.

The table lists this clonotype with many counts. Each sample yielded at least 5 micrograms of PBMC total RNA. Primers used in a second PCR of roughly 6 to 11 cycles were a sample-barcoded 5' primer and a J-beta primer mix. Each cDNA molecule was tagged by a template-switch adaptor that had 12 random nucleotides. TCRdb used MiXCR to reprocess the 5' RACE reads, holding one entry per CDR3 protein. The sample comprises around 1,900,000 distinct CDR3 sequences, around 40% of which are singletons, and more than 20% rests with the top ten. Between the trimmed V and J ends, which lost 9 bases and 5 bases, there was a span of 13 bases. CDR1 and CDR2 from the germline V gene are SNHLY and FYNNEI. This CDR3 spans 13 amino acids.

This TCR was sampled from a human donor in good health. V gene TRBV2 combines with J gene TRBJ1-4; D possibly corresponds to TRBD1 (5 bases). Material: blood. The CDR3 here is CASLRDFNEKLFF. Written as DNA, the CDR3 is TGTGCCAGTCTCCGGGACTTCAATGAAAAACTGTTTTTT.